Presented here are 26 T cell receptor beta chains from one specimen sequenced in a study of shared clonotypes between healthy human individuals. Using immunoSEQ multiplex PCR, the repertoire was profiled, and TCRdb retains in-frame clones only, with some absent. This table holds 400,000 to 500,000 clones, 76% found once. Sequences were obtained from PBMCs. These receptors were collected from a woman between 35 and 50 years old in good health. Some clones in this sample may be carry-over from other donors' samples.

The chain combines TRBV5-1 with TRBJ2-7; TRBD2 agrees at 15 bases. The CDR3 length is 15 residues. V shed 4 bases, J shed 3 bases, and the junction held 2 bases outside the gene matches. Germline assignment: CDR1 SGHRS and CDR2 YFSETQ. CDR3 nucleotides: TGCGCCAGCAGCCCGGGACTAGCGGGAGGCTACGAGCAGTACTTC. The encoded protein is CASSPGLAGGYEQYF. Complete variable domain (other parts from reference TRBV5-1 and TRBJ2-7): KAGVTQTPRYLIKTRGQQVTLSCSPISGHRSVSWYQQTPGQGLQFLFEYFSETQRNKGNFPGRFSGRQFSNSRSEMNVSTLELGDSALYLCASSPGLAGGYEQYFGPGTRLTVT.

Comments on this clone: Other DNA sequences in this sample translate to the same CDR3. V usage is TRBV19 and J usage is TRBJ2-3; 7 bases are shared with TRBD1. CDR3 length equals 15 residues. V was pared by 5 bases and J by 0 bases, with 5 bases of the junction left unmatched. The V gene's germline CDR1 is LNHDA and CDR2 SQIVND (reference sequence). Here the CDR3 reads CASSEGGPSTDTQYF. Written as DNA, the CDR3 is TGTGCCAGTAGTGAAGGGGGCCCAAGCACAGATACGCAGTATTTT.

The chain carries TRBV5-4 and TRBJ2-5; no clear D gene. V lost 2 bases, J lost 0 bases, and 5 bases lay in between. Per germline, CDR1 SGHNT and CDR2 YYREEE (reference sequence). The CDR3 contains 13 residues. The CDR3 sequence: CASSFPNQETQYF. Written as DNA, the CDR3 is TGTGCCAGCAGCTTTCCCAACCAAGAGACCCAGTACTTC. Complete variable domain (other parts from reference TRBV5-4 and TRBJ2-5): ETGVTQSPTHLIKTRGQQVTLRCSSQSGHNTVSWYQQALGQGPQFIFQYYREEENGRGNFPPRFSGLQFPNYSSELNVNALELDDSALYLCASSFPNQETQYFGPGTRLLVL.

About this clone itself: The identical CDR3 is also encoded by other nucleotide sequences in the sample. This sequence joins TRBV5-4 and TRBJ2-7; the match to TRBD1 covers 7 bases. Losses at the gene ends were 0 bases for V and 0 bases for J; bases not matched to a gene: 3. Germline V gives CDR1 SGHNT, CDR2 YYREEE (reference sequence). The length of the CDR3 is 15 residues. CDR3 in amino acids: CASSLARDSSYEQYF. The CDR3 DNA follows: TGTGCCAGCAGCTTGGCCCGGGACAGCTCCTACGAGCAGTACTTC. The variable domain in full, with the rest retrieved from reference TRBV5-4 and TRBJ2-7, is ETGVTQSPTHLIKTRGQQVTLRCSSQSGHNTVSWYQQALGQGPQFIFQYYREEENGRGNFPPRFSGLQFPNYSSELNVNALELDDSALYLCASSLARDSSYEQYFGPGTRLTVT.

The rearrangement uses TRBV28 and TRBJ2-1, with D possibly TRBD2 on 5 matching bases. The V gene lost 5 bases and the J gene lost 12 bases, with 14 bases spanning the gap. The CDR3 loop spans 12 amino acids. Germline CDR1 MDHEN, CDR2 SYDVKM. CDR3 sequence reads: CASSRVKAGQFF. As DNA, the CDR3 is TGTGCCAGCAGTCGTGTTAAGGCGGGGCAGTTCTTC.

Regarding this clone: Other DNA sequences within the sample encode an identical CDR3. This rearrangement joins TRBV18 to TRBJ1-1; 7 nucleotides line up with TRBD1. J lost 0 bases, V lost 3 bases, and 1 base had no gene match. The V gene's germline CDR1 is KGHSH and CDR2 LQKENI. This CDR3 is 14 amino acids long. DNA for the CDR3: TGTGCCAGCTCACCGGGGACAGTGAACACTGAAGCTTTCTTT. Its protein product is CASSPGTVNTEAFF.

The rearrangement links TRBV15 to TRBJ1-3; possibly TRBD1 for D (6 bases). V was cut by 2 bases and J by 2 bases, with 13 bases left in between. CDR1 is LNHNV, CDR2 YYDKDF, per germline (reference sequence). This CDR3 has 16 amino acids. This CDR3 is CATSRYRESPGNTIYF. The CDR3, as DNA: TGTGCCACCAGCAGATACAGGGAGTCCCCTGGAAACACCATATATTTT.

This chain uses TRBV7-2 with TRBJ2-7; D is undetermined. The V and J ends lost 2 bases and 4 bases respectively, with 6 bases between them. The V gene's germline CDR1 is SGHTA and CDR2 FQGNSA. The CDR3 length is 12 residues. CDR3 nucleotides: TGTGCCAGCAGCTTACAGTCGTACGAGCAGTACTTC. It specifies CASSLQSYEQYF.

This clone was observed a handful of times. The rearrangement joins TRBV5-1 to TRBJ1-1; TRBD1 agrees at 9 bases. The germline CDR1 and CDR2 sequences are SGHRS and YFSETQ. This CDR3 is 15 amino acids long. After removal of 0 bases from V and 4 bases from J, the junction contained 4 bases not matched to a gene. The CDR3 is CASSLGDRDPTEAFF. DNA for the CDR3: TGCGCCAGCAGCTTGGGGGACAGGGATCCCACTGAAGCTTTCTTT.

This clone has only a few counts. The chain joins TRBV19 to TRBJ1-5; 9 bases align to TRBD1. From germline, CDR1 is LNHDA and CDR2 SQIVND (reference sequence). V dropped 3 bases and J dropped 7; count of bases not matched to a gene: 4. This CDR3 region has 14 residues. The CDR3, as DNA: TGTGCCAGTAGTATGAGAACAGGGGGCCAGCCCCAGCATTTT. Translating it yields CASSMRTGGQPQHF.

The chain carries TRBV7-9 and TRBJ2-5; D is ambiguous. V shed 5 bases and J shed 7 bases, with 14 bases lying between them. CDR1 and CDR2 from the germline V gene are SEHNR and FQNEAQ (reference sequence). The CDR3 length is 13 residues. The CDR3 DNA reads TGTGCCAGCAGCCCGCCCTTAATAGGGACCCAGTACTTC. Translating gives CASSPPLIGTQYF. The whole variable domain, remainder taken from reference TRBV7-9 and TRBJ2-5, is DTGVSQNPRHKITKRGQNVTFRCDPISEHNRLYWYRQTLGQGPEFLTYFQNEAQLEKSRLLSDRFSAERPKGSFSTLEIQRTEQGDSAMYLCASSPPLIGTQYFGPGTRLLVL.

This clone was counted only a few times. The chain combines TRBV19 with TRBJ2-1; D gene ambiguous. Per germline, CDR1 LNHDA and CDR2 SQIVND (reference sequence). The CDR3 has 12 residues. Trimming shortened V by 5 bases and J by 8 bases, and 10 bases separated the two germline ends. The CDR3 nucleotides read TGTGCCAGTAGTCCTAGGGTCCATGAGCAGTTCTTC. It translates to CASSPRVHEQFF. The variable domain in full, completed from reference TRBV19 and TRBJ2-1, reads DGGITQSPKYLFRKEGQNVTLSCEQNLNHDAMYWYRQDPGQGLRLIYYSQIVNDFQKGDIAEGYSVSREKKESFPLTVTSAQKNPTAFYLCASSPRVHEQFFGPGTRLTVL.

This chain connects TRBV7-2 to TRBJ2-7; no reliable D call. CDR1 and CDR2 from the germline V gene are SGHTA and FQGNSA. The CDR3 is made up of 14 amino acids. The V gene lost 5 bases and the J gene lost 3 bases, with 14 bases spanning the gap. This CDR3 is CASSQEASYYEQYF. CDR3 sequence (DNA): TGTGCCAGCAGCCAAGAAGCGAGCTACTACGAGCAGTACTTC.

This chain links TRBV6-1 with TRBJ1-3; 8 positions agree with TRBD1. This CDR3 is 14 amino acids long. Germline CDR1 MNHNS, CDR2 SASEGT. J gave up 4 bases and V 4 bases, and 3 bases lay outside the gene matches. The CDR3 bases are TGTGCCAGCAGTGCGCGGGACAGGGGAAACACCATATATTTT. This gives the protein CASSARDRGNTIYF.

The rearrangement uses TRBV19 and TRBJ2-6, with D uncertain. Between the trimmed V and J ends, which lost 5 bases and 4 bases, there was a span of 9 bases. The CDR3 spans 14 residues. The germline V gene encodes CDR1 LNHDA and CDR2 SQIVND (reference sequence). CDR3 in amino acids: CASSPHPGANVLTF. The CDR3 DNA is TGTGCCAGTAGTCCGCACCCCGGGGCCAACGTCCTGACTTTC.

Concerning this clone itself: A much larger clonotype is one base distant, so this may be a read error. The V call is TRBV5-4, the J call TRBJ2-7, with D maybe TRBD2 (5 bases). Germline assignment: CDR1 SGHNT and CDR2 YYREEE (reference sequence). The CDR3 sequence is 14 residues long. As DNA, the CDR3 is TGTGCCAGCAGCCCCGCCCTGCCGGGAAACGAGCGGTACTTC. Its translation: CASSPALPGNERYF.

The chain carries TRBV6-1 and TRBJ2-1; TRBD1 or TRBD2 may be the D gene (5 bases each). CDR3 size: 15 residues. The germline V gene has CDR1 MNHNS and CDR2 SASEGT. V dropped 1 base and J dropped 4 bases, with 11 bases sitting between them. The CDR3 bases are TGTGCCAGCAGTGAAGGATTTTGGGGGTACAATGAGCAGTTCTTC. Amino acids: CASSEGFWGYNEQFF.

This clone is a singleton in its sample. This chain uses TRBV5-1 with TRBJ1-1; possibly TRBD1 for D (6 bases). The ends were cut back, 0 bases at V and 0 bases at J, with 12 bases in the middle. The germline gives CDR1 SGHRS, CDR2 YFSETQ. The CDR3 extends over 16 amino acids. CDR3 residues: CASSLGDTAMNTEAFF. The CDR3 DNA is TGCGCCAGCAGCTTGGGGGACACAGCCATGAACACTGAAGCTTTCTTT. The whole variable domain, filled in from reference TRBV5-1 and TRBJ1-1, reads KAGVTQTPRYLIKTRGQQVTLSCSPISGHRSVSWYQQTPGQGLQFLFEYFSETQRNKGNFPGRFSGRQFSNSRSEMNVSTLELGDSALYLCASSLGDTAMNTEAFFGQGTRLTVV.

The CDR3 DNA sequence: TGTGCCAGCAAGGGGGACAGGGGAGTAAACAACATTCAGTACTTC. Its translation is CASKGDRGVNNIQYF. V gene TRBV28 combines with J gene TRBJ2-4; 10 nucleotides align to TRBD1. CDR3 length equals 15 residues. V shed 7 bases and J 7 bases; nucleotides not matched to a gene: 10. Per the germline V gene, CDR1 is MDHEN and CDR2 is SYDVKM.

CDR3 sequence reads: CASSEPSGGNTDTQYF. CDR3 in DNA: TGTGCCAGCAGTGAACCTAGCGGAGGCAACACAGATACGCAGTATTTT. V and J are TRBV2 and TRBJ2-3; 7 bases fit TRBD2. Unmatched junction bases numbered 7, after V lost 2 bases and J lost 2 bases. The germline CDR1 and CDR2 sequences are SNHLY and FYNNEI. There are 16 residues in the CDR3.

The chain employs TRBV6-1 and TRBJ1-2; possibly TRBD1 for D (5 bases). The length of the CDR3 is 14 residues. The ends were cut back, 3 bases at V and 2 bases at J, with 10 bases in the middle. From germline, CDR1 is MNHNS and CDR2 SASEGT. CDR3 coding DNA: TGTGCCAGCAGTGATCCCGGGGCCAACTATGGCTACACCTTC. Encoded protein: CASSDPGANYGYTF.

This clone has a handful of counts. This rearrangement joins TRBV5-5 to TRBJ1-1; TRBD1 matches 7 bases. The CDR3 runs 14 residues. With V trimmed by 4 bases and J by 0 bases, 3 bases remained unmatched. In germline, CDR1 is SGHKS, CDR2 YYEKEE (reference sequence). The CDR3 reads CASSMGQLNTEAFF. The CDR3 nucleotides read TGTGCCAGCAGCATGGGACAGTTGAACACTGAAGCTTTCTTT.

The V gene is TRBV30, the J gene TRBJ1-4; D may be TRBD1 (5 bases). Trimming took off 0 bases at V and 8 bases at J, with 7 bases between the two ends. CDR3 size: 12 residues. Per the germline V gene, CDR1 is GTSNPN and CDR2 is SVGIG (reference sequence). The CDR3 is CAWSVRDEKLFF. CDR3 sequence (DNA): TGTGCCTGGAGTGTACGGGACGAAAAACTGTTTTTT.

This clone was seen more than once but under ten times. This sequence joins TRBV7-9 and TRBJ1-4; D is ambiguous. This CDR3 spans 14 amino acids. The V gene lost 5 bases and the J gene lost 3 bases, with 10 bases spanning the gap. Germline-derived CDR1 and CDR2 are SEHNR and FQNEAQ (reference sequence). The CDR3 is CASSRREANEKLFF. The CDR3 DNA is TGTGCCAGCAGCCGAAGGGAGGCTAATGAAAAACTGTTTTTT.

Notes on this clone: The same CDR3 arises from other DNA sequences in this sample as well. The chain combines TRBV5-1 with TRBJ1-5, with 8 positions matching TRBD1. Germline-derived CDR1 and CDR2 are SGHRS and YFSETQ. Trimming at V came to 3 bases and at J to 7 bases, leaving 6 bases not matched to a gene. The CDR3 loop spans 14 amino acids. The CDR3 sequence is CASSSGQGDQPQHF. CDR3 DNA sequence: TGCGCCAGCAGCTCAGGACAGGGCGACCAGCCCCAGCATTTT.

In its sample, this clone was seen a few times. CDR3: CAAGQGGGYTF. The CDR3 coding sequence is TGTGCCGCCGGACAGGGGGGCGGCTACACCTTC. The V and J genes are TRBV30 and TRBJ1-2; 10 nucleotides align to TRBD1. The germline V gene has CDR1 GTSNPN and CDR2 SVGIG (reference sequence). This CDR3 has 11 amino acids. V dropped 8 bases and J dropped 8; count of bases not matched to a gene: 5.